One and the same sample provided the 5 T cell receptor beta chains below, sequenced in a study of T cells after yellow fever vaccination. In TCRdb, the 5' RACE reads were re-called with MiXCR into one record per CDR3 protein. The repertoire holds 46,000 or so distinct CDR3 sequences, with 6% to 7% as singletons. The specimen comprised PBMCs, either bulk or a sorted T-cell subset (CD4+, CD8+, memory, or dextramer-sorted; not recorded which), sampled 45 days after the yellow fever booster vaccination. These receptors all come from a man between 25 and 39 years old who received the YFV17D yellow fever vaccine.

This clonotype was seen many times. The CDR3, as DNA: TGTGCCAGCAGCCCGGCTTACCGGGACATAACGAACACCGGGGAGCTGTTTTTT. It translates to CASSPAYRDITNTGELFF. This sequence joins TRBV11-2 and TRBJ2-2, with D perhaps TRBD1 (6 bases). Germline V gene lookup returns CDR1 SGHAT and CDR2 FQNNGV. V dropped 5 bases and J dropped 0 bases, with 19 bases sitting between them. The CDR3 is made up of 18 amino acids.

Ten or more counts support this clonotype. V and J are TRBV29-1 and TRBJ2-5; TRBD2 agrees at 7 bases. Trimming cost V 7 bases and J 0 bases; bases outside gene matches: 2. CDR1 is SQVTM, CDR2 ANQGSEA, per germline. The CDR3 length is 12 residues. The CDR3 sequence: CSAGGYQETQYF. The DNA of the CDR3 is TGCAGCGCCGGGGGGTACCAAGAGACCCAGTACTTC.

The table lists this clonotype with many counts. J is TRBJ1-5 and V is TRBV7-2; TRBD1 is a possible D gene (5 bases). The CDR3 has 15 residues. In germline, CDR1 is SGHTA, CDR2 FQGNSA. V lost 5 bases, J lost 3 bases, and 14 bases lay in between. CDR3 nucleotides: TGTGCCAGCAGCCAATCCCGACAGTACAATCAGCCCCAGCATTTT. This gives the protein CASSQSRQYNQPQHF.

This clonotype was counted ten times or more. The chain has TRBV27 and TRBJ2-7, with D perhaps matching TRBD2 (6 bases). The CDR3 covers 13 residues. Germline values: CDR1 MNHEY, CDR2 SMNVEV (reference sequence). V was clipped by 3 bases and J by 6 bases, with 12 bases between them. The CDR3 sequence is CASSLVGGFEQYF. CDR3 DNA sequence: TGTGCCAGCAGTTTGGTTGGAGGGTTCGAGCAGTACTTC.

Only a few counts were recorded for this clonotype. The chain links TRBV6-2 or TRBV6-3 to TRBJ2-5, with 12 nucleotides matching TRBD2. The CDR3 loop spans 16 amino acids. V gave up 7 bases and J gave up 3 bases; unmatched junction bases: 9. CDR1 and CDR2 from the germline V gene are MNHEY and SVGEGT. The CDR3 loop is CASTKQGLAGKETQYF. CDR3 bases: TGTGCCAGCACCAAGCAAGGACTAGCGGGAAAAGAGACCCAGTACTTC.